This is a list of T cell receptor beta chains from one sample in a study of blood T cell repertoires in COVID-19. Using immunoSEQ multiplex PCR, the repertoire was profiled, and TCRdb retains in-frame clones only, with some absent. In the table there are under 200,000 clones, about 87% of which are singletons. Sequenced material: peripheral blood. These receptor sequences come from a woman older than 75 with COVID-19, enrolled during active disease. The CDR3 runs from the conserved cysteine through the conserved F or W. A D gene is named only where the DNA matches it firmly. Not all rows give a size; the values are once, few, many and, for expanded clones, a class.

>TRBJ2-1|16|.|.|TRBV5-5
CASSLEADSAYNEQFF
TGTGCCAGCAGCTTGGAGGCGGACAGTGCCTACAATGAGCAGTTCTTC
>TRBJ1-1|14|.|.|TRBV28
CASSTRWGRPEAFF
TGTGCCAGCAGTACTAGATGGGGGCGGCCTGAAGCTTTCTTT
>TRBJ2-1|13|.|TRBD2|TRBV11-3
CASSRGLVGEQFF
TGTGCCAGCAGCCGAGGACTAGTGGGTGAGCAGTTCTTC
>TRBJ1-1|12|.|.|TRBV7-6
CASSAAGGEAFF
TGTGCCAGCAGCGCAGCGGGGGGAGAAGCTTTCTTT
>TRBJ1-5|13|.|.|TRBV19
CASSPVPHQPQHF
TGTGCCAGTAGTCCCGTCCCTCATCAGCCCCAGCATTTT
>TRBJ1-2|16|.|TRBD1|TRBV7-2
CASSLPSGTANYGYTF
TGTGCCAGCAGCTTACCGTCAGGGACAGCGAACTATGGCTACACCTTC
>TRBJ1-4|15|.|TRBD1|TRBV28
CASTGSDRGREKLFF
TGTGCCAGCACCGGATCGGACAGGGGGCGAGAAAAACTGTTTTTT
>TRBJ1-1|14|.|.|TRBV27
CASSLEGVNTEAFF
TGTGCCAGCAGTTTAGAGGGGGTAAACACTGAAGCTTTCTTT
>TRBJ2-5|14|once|.|TRBV9
CASSVVGGEETQYF
TGTGCCAGCAGCGTAGTGGGTGGAGAAGAGACCCAGTACTTC
>TRBJ1-4|14|once|.|TRBV4-1
CASSQGGGDEKLFF
TGCGCCAGCAGCCAAGGCGGAGGGGACGAAAAACTGTTTTTT
>TRBJ2-7|13|once|.|TRBV28
CASSWAGYYEQYF
TGTGCCAGCAGTTGGGCAGGATACTACGAGCAGTACTTC
>TRBJ1-1|15|.|.|TRBV3-1/TRBV3-2
CASSLEGRLNTEAFF
TGTGCCAGCAGCCTCGAGGGGAGGCTGAACACTGAAGCTTTCTTT
>TRBJ2-5|13|.|TRBD1|TRBV28
CASSTGGPETQYF
TGTGCCAGCAGTACAGGGGGTCCAGAGACCCAGTACTTC
>TRBJ1-4|17|.|.|TRBV18
CASSYSQQSATNEKLFF
TGTGCCAGCTCATATAGCCAGCAATCTGCAACTAATGAAAAACTGTTTTTT
>TRBJ2-7|17|.|.|TRBV7-9
CASSWASGVRGVREQYF
TGTGCCAGCAGCTGGGCGAGCGGTGTCAGGGGAGTTCGCGAGCAGTACTTC
>TRBJ1-1|13|.|.|TRBV18
CASSLDMASEAFF
TGTGCCAGCTCCCTTGACATGGCAAGTGAAGCTTTCTTT
>TRBJ1-5|18|.|.|TRBV6-2/TRBV6-3
CASSYFGQQSRANQPQHF
TGTGCCAGCAGTTACTTTGGACAGCAGAGTAGGGCTAATCAGCCCCAGCATTTT
>TRBJ1-6|14|.|.|TRBV2
CASSEGDLGSPLHF
TGTGCCAGCAGTGAAGGGGACTTAGGGTCACCCCTCCACTTT
>TRBJ2-7|14|.|.|TRBV5-1
CASRFGGASYEQYF
TGCGCCAGCCGCTTCGGGGGTGCGTCCTACGAGCAGTACTTC
>TRBJ1-1|15|.|.|TRBV23-1
CASSPRKIENTEAFF
TGCGCCAGCAGTCCACGAAAGATAGAGAACACTGAAGCTTTCTTT
>TRBJ2-1|15|.|TRBD2|TRBV3-1/TRBV3-2
CASSQSTSGHNEQFF
TGTGCCAGCAGCCAATCGACTAGCGGGCACAATGAGCAGTTCTTC
>TRBJ2-3|14|.|.|TRBV7-9
CASSLRGATDTQYF
TGTGCCAGCAGCCTCAGGGGGGCAACAGATACGCAGTATTTT
>TRBJ2-7|14|.|TRBD1|TRBV19
CASSAGTGTYEQYF
TGTGCCAGTAGTGCCGGGACAGGGACCTACGAGCAGTACTTC
>TRBJ1-6|14|.|TRBD1|TRBV6-5
CASSLRTGPSPLHF
TGTGCCAGCAGTCTACGGACAGGGCCTTCACCCCTCCACTTT
>TRBJ1-3|16|.|.|TRBV6-6
CASSSPGQVSGNTIYF
TGTGCCAGCAGTTCTCCGGGACAAGTTAGTGGAAACACCATATATTTT
>TRBJ2-2|17|.|TRBD1|TRBV7-3
CASSPHAGGSGTGELFF
TGTGCCAGCAGCCCACACGCAGGGGGCAGTGGCACCGGGGAGCTGTTTTTT
>TRBJ1-1|13|.|.|TRBV19
CASSREGNTEAFF
TGTGCCAGTAGTCGGGAGGGGAACACTGAAGCTTTCTTT
>TRBJ2-7|14|.|.|TRBV27
CASSFAGSRGEQYF
TGTGCCAGCAGTTTTGCGGGCAGCCGCGGGGAGCAGTACTTC
>TRBJ1-4|15|.|.|TRBV6-5
CASSYSSGIQEKLFF
TGTGCCAGCAGTTACTCGTCAGGGATCCAGGAAAAACTGTTTTTT
>TRBJ1-1|14|.|TRBD1|TRBV4-2
CASSQTGQGIEAFF
TGTGCCAGCAGCCAAACGGGACAGGGGATTGAAGCTTTCTTT
>TRBJ2-5|15|.|TRBD1|TRBV5-6
CASSILDRDQETQYF
TGTGCCAGCAGCATTCTCGACAGGGACCAAGAGACCCAGTACTTC
>TRBJ1-6|14|few|.|TRBV28
CASRFLLNNSPLHF
TGTGCCAGCAGGTTTTTGTTAAATAATTCACCCCTCCACTTT
>TRBJ1-2|13|.|TRBD1|TRBV28
CASSFTTGEGYTF
TGTGCCAGCAGTTTCACTACAGGGGAGGGCTACACCTTC
>TRBJ2-2|13|.|.|TRBV5-1
CASSLELTGELFF
TGCGCCAGCAGCTTGGAGCTCACCGGGGAGCTGTTTTTT
>TRBJ1-6|14|few|TRBD1|TRBV28
CASRYGTGNSPLHF
TGTGCCAGCAGATACGGGACAGGAAACTCACCCCTCCACTTT
>TRBJ2-7|15|.|TRBD2|TRBV6-2/TRBV6-3
CASSSPTSGTYEQYF
TGTGCCAGCAGTTCTCCGACTAGCGGGACATACGAGCAGTACTTC
>TRBJ2-1|14|.|.|TRBV19
CASSQLAAYNEQFF
TGTGCCAGTTCCCAATTAGCGGCTTACAATGAGCAGTTCTTC
>TRBJ1-6|14|.|.|TRBV28
CASRGARENSPLHF
TGTGCCAGCAGGGGGGCCCGAGAGAATTCACCCCTCCACTTT
>TRBJ1-1|14|.|.|TRBV5-1
CASSQGSLAAEAFF
TGCGCCAGCAGCCAGGGTAGTCTGGCGGCTGAAGCTTTCTTT
>TRBJ2-1|15|.|TRBD1|TRBV27
CASSPRQGAVNEQFF
TGTGCCAGCAGCCCCCGACAGGGAGCCGTGAATGAGCAGTTCTTC
>TRBJ1-4|15|.|TRBD1|TRBV27
CASSLLGQAYEKLFF
TGTGCCAGCAGTTTATTGGGACAGGCCTATGAAAAACTGTTTTTT
>TRBJ2-7|12|.|.|TRBV11-1
CASSSGWSEQYF
TGTGCCAGCAGCTCCGGGTGGAGCGAGCAGTACTTC
>TRBJ1-4|14|once|.|TRBV3-1/TRBV3-2
CASSLRTGGEKLFF
TGTGCCAGCAGCCTACGGACCGGGGGTGAAAAACTGTTTTTT
>TRBJ1-4|17|once|TRBD1|TRBV3-1/TRBV3-2
CASKSGRGLRPNEKLFF
TGTGCCAGCAAGTCTGGCAGGGGGCTCCGGCCAAATGAAAAACTGTTTTTT
>TRBJ1-4|15|.|.|TRBV28
CASSPAGGRVEKLFF
TGTGCCAGCAGTCCAGCGGGGGGTAGAGTTGAAAAACTGTTTTTT
>TRBJ2-1|14|few|TRBD1|TRBV5-1
CASSFETGDNEQFF
TGCGCCAGCAGCTTCGAAACAGGGGACAATGAGCAGTTCTTC
>TRBJ1-3|11|.|.|TRBV4-2
CASRKEGTIYF
TGTGCCAGCAGGAAGGAGGGCACCATATATTTT
>TRBJ2-3|17|.|TRBD1|TRBV7-8
CASSFRPGQGPTDTQYF
TGTGCCAGCAGCTTCAGACCGGGACAGGGACCCACAGATACGCAGTATTTT
>TRBJ1-6|14|.|TRBD1|TRBV28
CASSVDRGNSPLHF
TGTGCCAGCAGCGTCGACAGGGGTAATTCACCCCTCCACTTT
>TRBJ1-1|14|.|TRBD1|TRBV11-2
CASSSYGTAAGAFF
TGTGCCAGCAGCTCCTACGGGACAGCCGCCGGAGCTTTCTTT